Below, 3 T cell receptor beta chains from the same sample are listed, as sequenced in a study of shared clonotypes between healthy human individuals (dated by TCRdb to 2018 to 2021). Receptor libraries were prepared by the immunoSEQ multiplex PCR assay. The clones in this table, taken by TCRdb from immuneACCESS, are in-frame only. Not every clone is retained; where verified, under half of the shortfall comes from an unresolved V gene, and the cause of the rest is unknown. The sample contains roughly 1,500,000 clones, 98% of them found a single time. The ten largest make up roughly 0.45% of the sample. The sample was naive CD4+ T cells sorted from blood. The meaning of the sample's cell subset or site label: CD45RA+ positively selected. These receptors were obtained from a man aged 25 to 45 in good health.

The rearrangement joins TRBV7-9 to TRBJ1-4; no reliable D call. The CDR3 has 16 amino acids. V was clipped by 4 bases and J by 3 bases, with 15 bases between them. Germline CDR1 and CDR2: SEHNR and FQNEAQ (reference sequence). CDR3 sequence (DNA): TGTGCCAGCAGCTCTGGAGAGAACACTTCTAATGAAAAACTGTTTTTT. Protein sequence: CASSSGENTSNEKLFF.

The CDR3 DNA is TGTGCCAGCTCACCACCGGTGGGACACCCTATGGAAGAGACCCAGTACTTC. Protein product: CASSPPVGHPMEETQYF. The chain is built from TRBV18 and TRBJ2-5, with D maybe TRBD1 (6 bases). V lost 0 bases and J lost 3, with 17 bases in between. The CDR3 spans 17 residues. In germline, CDR1 is KGHSH, CDR2 LQKENI.

This chain links TRBV27 with TRBJ1-3; the D is unclear. V dropped 1 base and J dropped 2 bases, with 3 bases sitting between them. The CDR3 runs to 13 residues. The germline CDR1 and CDR2 sequences are MNHEY and SMNVEV (reference sequence). CDR3 sequence reads: CASSLYPGNTIYF. The CDR3, as DNA: TGTGCCAGCAGTTTATATCCTGGAAACACCATATATTTT.